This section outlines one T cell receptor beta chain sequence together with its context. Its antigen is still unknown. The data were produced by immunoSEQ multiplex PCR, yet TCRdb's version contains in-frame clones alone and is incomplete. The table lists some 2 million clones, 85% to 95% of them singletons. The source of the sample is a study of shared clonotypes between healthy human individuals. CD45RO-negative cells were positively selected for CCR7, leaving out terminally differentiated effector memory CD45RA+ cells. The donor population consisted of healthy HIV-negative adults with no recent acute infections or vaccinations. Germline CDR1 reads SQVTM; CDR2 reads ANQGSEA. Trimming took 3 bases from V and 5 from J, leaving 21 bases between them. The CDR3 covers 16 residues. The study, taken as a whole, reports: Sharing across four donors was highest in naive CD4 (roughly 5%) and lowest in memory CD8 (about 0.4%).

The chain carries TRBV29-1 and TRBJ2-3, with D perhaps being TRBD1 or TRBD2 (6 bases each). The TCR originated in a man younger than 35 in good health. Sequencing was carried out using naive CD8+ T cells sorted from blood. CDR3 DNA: TGCAGCGTTGATGGGCTTCTAGCGAGGGGGGTAGATACGCAGTATTTT. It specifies CSVDGLLARGVDTQYF.